This T cell receptor beta chain was sequenced for a study of cytomegalovirus exposure and HLA in healthy donors. Study-level background: Earlier findings included some 120 million unique TCR beta sequences obtained from 150 million to 200 million T cells.

Regarding this clone: Its specificity is unknown.

The study, taken as a whole, reports: In most subjects, TCR beta sequences reportedly gave accurate predictions of HLA-A and HLA-B alleles.

This CDR3 region has 16 residues. V dropped 2 bases and J dropped 2 bases, with 15 bases sitting between them. Germline V lookup: CDR1 SGHAT, CDR2 FQNNGV. The PCR was carried out with 60 Vbeta primers and 13 Jbeta primers. Clones were sequenced by immunoSEQ multiplex PCR, and TCRdb holds only the in-frame ones, with some missing. This sample's table reports 150,000 to 250,000 clones. The rearrangement links TRBV11-2 to TRBJ1-2, with D perhaps TRBD1 (6 bases). This receptor was identified in a boy between 5 and 17 years old in good health and CMV-seronegative. The source material was PBMCs. The CDR3 DNA reads as TGTGCCAGCAGCTTACTATCCAGGGGACCGAACTATGGCTACACCTTC. Its protein is CASSLLSRGPNYGYTF.